A single sample gave rise to the 23 T cell receptor beta chains below, sequenced in a study of blood T cell repertoires in COVID-19. Here immunoSEQ multiplex PCR was the method, and the copy in TCRdb shows in-frame clones only, minus some. The data hold approximately 150,000 clones, with 70% to 90% observed a single time. Sequencing used peripheral blood. Source of these receptors: an elderly woman with COVID-19, enrolled during active disease.

This chain uses TRBV6-5 with TRBJ1-2; perhaps TRBD1 as D (5 bases). Trimming removed 8 bases at V and 3 bases at J, with 13 bases between. The germline CDR1 and CDR2 sequences are MNHEY and SVGAGI. This CDR3 has 13 residues. In DNA form, the CDR3 reads TGTGCCAGCTTGACAGTTCCGGACTATGGCTACACCTTC. Amino acid sequence: CASLTVPDYGYTF.

The V and J genes are TRBV29-1 and TRBJ2-1, with 7 positions matching TRBD1. The V gene's germline CDR1 is SQVTM and CDR2 ANQGSEA. J gave up 0 bases and V 6 bases, and 14 bases lay outside the gene matches. There are 17 residues in the CDR3. This CDR3 reads CSVPGTDASYSYNEQFF. The CDR3 DNA follows: TGCAGCGTCCCCGGGACAGACGCCAGCTACTCCTACAATGAGCAGTTCTTC.

The gene calls are TRBV15 and TRBJ2-6; possibly TRBD2 for D (7 bases). This CDR3 has 17 residues. Deletions cut 3 bases from V and 2 bases from J, with 14 bases between. Looked up from germline, CDR1 is LNHNV and CDR2 is YYDKDF (reference sequence). This CDR3 reads CATSRKGGGAGANVLTF. CDR3 DNA: TGTGCCACCAGCAGGAAAGGGGGGGGCGCTGGGGCCAACGTCCTGACTTTC.

This chain connects TRBV10-2 to TRBJ2-1; D is possibly TRBD2 (5 bases). Trimming removed 7 bases from V and 6 bases from J, with 13 bases in between. The CDR3 loop spans 13 amino acids. Looked up from germline, CDR1 is WSHSY and CDR2 is SAAADI. The CDR3 coding sequence is TGCGCCAGCACTACCGCGGGCGGCAATGAGCAGTTCTTC. It is translated as CASTTAGGNEQFF.

The V call is TRBV2, the J call TRBJ2-3, with D possibly matching TRBD1 (6 bases). V lost 10 bases and J 5 bases, leaving 16 bases between the germline ends. Germline assignment: CDR1 SNHLY and CDR2 FYNNEI. The CDR3 sequence is 13 residues long. The CDR3 DNA is TGTGCCACCACGGTCCAGGGGATAGATACGCAGTATTTT. This sequence encodes CATTVQGIDTQYF.

This chain connects TRBV19 to TRBJ2-5; 14 nucleotides line up with TRBD2. CDR1 LNHDA and CDR2 SQIVND come from the germline V gene (reference sequence). The V and J ends lost 5 bases and 4 bases, in that order; junction bases with no gene match: 3. This CDR3 region has 15 residues. This chain's CDR3 is CASSPGTSGRETQYF. The DNA for the CDR3 is TGTGCCAGTAGTCCCGGGACTAGCGGGAGAGAGACCCAGTACTTC.

The table lists this clone with a few counts. The chain recombines TRBV10-1 with TRBJ2-1; 9 bases are a match to TRBD2. V gave up 8 bases and J gave up 6 bases; unmatched junction bases: 11. CDR1 and CDR2 from the germline V gene are WNHNN and SYGVQD (reference sequence). This CDR3 spans 15 amino acids. CDR3 coding DNA: TGCGCCAGCGGGAGGCGGGGGGGCCCTACCAATGAGCAGTTCTTC. Translated: CASGRRGGPTNEQFF.

The chain combines TRBV5-1 with TRBJ2-7, with TRBD2 identical over 11 bases. Trimming at V came to 4 bases and at J to 1 base, leaving 7 bases not matched to a gene. CDR3 length equals 16 residues. Germline CDR1 reads SGHRS; CDR2 reads YFSETQ. CDR3 residues: CASSNLIAGGSYEQYF. CDR3 bases: TGCGCCAGCAGCAACCTAATAGCGGGAGGGTCCTACGAGCAGTACTTC.

The chain employs TRBV6-5 and TRBJ2-5; 11 nucleotides line up with TRBD2. CDR1 is MNHEY, CDR2 SVGAGI, per germline. V lost 0 bases to trimming and J lost 2 bases; unmatched junction nucleotides: 2. The CDR3 covers 16 residues. This chain's CDR3 is CASSYSLAGGQETQYF. The CDR3 DNA follows: TGTGCCAGCAGTTACTCGCTAGCGGGGGGTCAAGAGACCCAGTACTTC.

The J gene is TRBJ1-2, the V gene TRBV6-6, with 7 positions matching TRBD1. The CDR3 has 14 residues. The V and J ends lost 4 bases and 6 bases, in that order; junction bases with no gene match: 8. The germline gives CDR1 MNHNY, CDR2 SVGAGI (reference sequence). CDR3 residues: CASSLSDRRDGYTF. CDR3 coding DNA: TGTGCCAGCAGTTTATCGGACAGGCGTGATGGCTACACCTTC.

J is TRBJ2-2 and V is TRBV5-4, with a tentative D call TRBD1 (5 bases). This CDR3 comprises 16 residues. Germline CDR1 SGHNT, CDR2 YYREEE (reference sequence). V was clipped by 1 base and J by 5 bases, with 15 bases between them. The CDR3 protein is CASSLLGGAGTGELFF. The CDR3 DNA follows: TGTGCCAGCAGCTTGTTGGGTGGGGCCGGGACCGGGGAGCTGTTTTTT.

As for this clone: Other DNA sequences in this specimen translate into the identical CDR3. This chain joins TRBV5-1 and TRBJ2-5; 10 bases are shared with TRBD2. The CDR3 loop spans 15 amino acids. Germline assignment: CDR1 SGHRS and CDR2 YFSETQ. J was trimmed by 4 bases and V by 1 base; bases with no gene match: 4. The DNA of the CDR3 is TGCGCCAGCAGCTTGTCCCTAGCGGGAGCAGAGACCCAGTACTTC. It yields the protein CASSLSLAGAETQYF.

The chain has TRBV30 and TRBJ1-5, with D perhaps TRBD1 (6 bases). Germline V lookup: CDR1 GTSNPN, CDR2 SVGIG (reference sequence). This CDR3 has 13 amino acids. V gave up 5 bases and J gave up 5 bases, with 13 bases separating them. The CDR3 region has the DNA TGTGCCTGGGCGACGAACAGGGATCAGCCCCAGCATTTT. This encodes CAWATNRDQPQHF.

This chain uses TRBV6-2 or TRBV6-3 with TRBJ2-4, with D possibly matching TRBD2 (5 bases). The V gene lost 5 bases and the J gene lost 14 bases, with 16 bases spanning the gap. The CDR3 has 12 residues. Germline CDR1 is MNHEY and CDR2 is SVGEGT. This chain's CDR3 is CASSPREAQKYF. The CDR3 DNA is TGTGCCAGCAGTCCACGGGAAGCCCAGAAGTACTTC.

V usage is TRBV9 and J usage is TRBJ1-6; 11 bases map to TRBD1. After removal of 0 bases from V and 8 bases from J, the junction contained 4 bases not matched to a gene. Germline CDR1 is SGDLS and CDR2 is YYNGEE. CDR3 length: 16 amino acids. CDR3 nucleotides: TGTGCCAGCAGCGTAGATGGACAGGGGGCTTATTCACCCCTCCACTTT. Residues: CASSVDGQGAYSPLHF.

In its sample, this clone was seen once. This chain uses TRBV27 with TRBJ2-1, with TRBD2 matching over 10 bases. V trimming: 3 bases; J trimming: 4 bases; junction bases outside the gene matches: 3. The CDR3 length is 15 residues. CDR1 MNHEY and CDR2 SMNVEV come from the germline V gene (reference sequence). DNA of the CDR3: TGTGCCAGCAGTTTTGATAGCGGGAGGTACAATGAGCAGTTCTTC. Encoded protein: CASSFDSGRYNEQFF.

Of note for this clone: This sample includes further DNA sequences coding for the same CDR3. The chain links TRBV12-3 or TRBV12-4 to TRBJ1-1, with a possible D match to TRBD1 (6 bases). CDR3 length: 13 residues. V was cut by 3 bases and J by 4 bases, with 9 bases left in between. In DNA, the CDR3 is TGTGCCAGCAGTTTGGAAGGGGGCACTGAAGCTTTCTTT. Protein product: CASSLEGGTEAFF.

In its sample, this clone was seen once. The V gene is TRBV9, the J gene TRBJ2-7, with a weak D call TRBD2 (6 bases). Germline V gene lookup returns CDR1 SGDLS and CDR2 YYNGEE. This CDR3 is 15 amino acids long. Trimming shortened V by 0 bases and J by 2 bases, and 12 bases separated the two germline ends. CDR3 sequence: CASSVGGAGTYEQYF. The CDR3, as DNA: TGTGCCAGCAGCGTAGGGGGTGCGGGAACCTACGAGCAGTACTTC.

The chain couples TRBV5-1 to TRBJ2-1, with 12 positions matching TRBD2. Germline V gene data show CDR1 as SGHRS and CDR2 as YFSETQ. CDR3 length: 16 amino acids. Trimming at V came to 2 bases and at J to 9 bases, leaving 9 bases not matched to a gene. CDR3 bases: TGCGCCAGCAGCTTCCCTAGCGGGAGGGCCATAGGTGAGCAGTTCTTC. Its protein product is CASSFPSGRAIGEQFF.

The chain couples TRBV7-2 to TRBJ2-7; the D gene is possibly TRBD2 (6 bases). The CDR3 length is 16 residues. V was shortened by 5 bases and J by 5 bases, with 22 bases between the two germline ends. Per the germline V gene, CDR1 is SGHTA and CDR2 is FQGNSA. In DNA, the CDR3 is TGTGCCAGCAGCGGGGCTGTTCCGCGGGGCTGGAACGAGCAGTACTTC. This codes for CASSGAVPRGWNEQYF.

The chain is built from TRBV3-1 (or the pseudogene TRBV3-2) and TRBJ1-6; a possible D gene is TRBD1 (6 bases). CDR1 and CDR2 (germline): LGHDT, YNNKEL (reference sequence). CDR3 length: 15 residues. The V gene lost 0 bases and the J gene lost 8 bases, with 11 bases spanning the gap. The CDR3 here is CASSQEQDSYSPLHF. The CDR3 nucleotides are TGTGCCAGCAGCCAAGAGCAGGACAGTTATTCACCCCTCCACTTT.

CDR3 residues: CASSLLRTGGLHTEAFF. The CDR3 bases are TGTGCCAGCAGTTTACTCAGGACAGGGGGCTTGCACACTGAAGCTTTCTTT. The rearrangement joins TRBV27 to TRBJ1-1; 11 bases are shared with TRBD1. The CDR3 consists of 17 residues. With 2 bases clipped from V and 3 bases from J, the junction kept 8 bases outside the gene matches. Germline V gene data show CDR1 as MNHEY and CDR2 as SMNVEV (reference sequence).

The chain combines TRBV9 with TRBJ2-3; TRBD2 aligns across 8 bases. Trimming removed 2 bases from V and 1 base from J; junction bases left unmatched: 0. This CDR3 spans 14 amino acids. The germline gives CDR1 SGDLS, CDR2 YYNGEE. DNA of the CDR3: TGTGCCAGCAGCGTTAGCGGGGGCACAGATACGCAGTATTTT. Translating it yields CASSVSGGTDTQYF.